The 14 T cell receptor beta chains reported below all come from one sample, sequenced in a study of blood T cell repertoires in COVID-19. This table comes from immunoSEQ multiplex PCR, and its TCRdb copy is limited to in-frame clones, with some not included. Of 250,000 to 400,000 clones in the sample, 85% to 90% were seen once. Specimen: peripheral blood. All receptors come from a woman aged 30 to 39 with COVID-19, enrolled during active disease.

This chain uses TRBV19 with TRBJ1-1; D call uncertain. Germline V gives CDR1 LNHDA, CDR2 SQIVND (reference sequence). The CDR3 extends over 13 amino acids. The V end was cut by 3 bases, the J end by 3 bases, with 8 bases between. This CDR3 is CASSMEDYTEAFF. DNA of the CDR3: TGTGCCAGTAGTATGGAGGATTACACTGAAGCTTTCTTT.

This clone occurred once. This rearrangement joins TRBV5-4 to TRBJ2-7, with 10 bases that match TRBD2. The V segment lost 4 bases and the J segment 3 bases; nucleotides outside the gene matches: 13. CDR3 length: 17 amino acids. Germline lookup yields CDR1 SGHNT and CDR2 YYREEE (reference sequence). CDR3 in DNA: TGTGCCAGCAGCCAAAAACAAACTAGCGGGATGGTCTACGAGCAGTACTTC. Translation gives CASSQKQTSGMVYEQYF.

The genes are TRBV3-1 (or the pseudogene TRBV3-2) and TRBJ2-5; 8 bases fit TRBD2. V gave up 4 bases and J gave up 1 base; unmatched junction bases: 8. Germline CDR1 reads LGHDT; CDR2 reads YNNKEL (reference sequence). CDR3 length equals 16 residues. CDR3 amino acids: CASSPTQRGRQETQYF. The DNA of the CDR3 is TGTGCCAGCAGCCCTACCCAGCGGGGGCGCCAAGAGACCCAGTACTTC.

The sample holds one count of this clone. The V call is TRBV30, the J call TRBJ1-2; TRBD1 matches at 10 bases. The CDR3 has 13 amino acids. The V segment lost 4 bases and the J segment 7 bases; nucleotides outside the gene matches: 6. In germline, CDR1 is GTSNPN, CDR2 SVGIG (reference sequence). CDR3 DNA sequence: TGTGCCTGGAATCCGGGACAGGGGTCTGGCTACACCTTC. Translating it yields CAWNPGQGSGYTF.

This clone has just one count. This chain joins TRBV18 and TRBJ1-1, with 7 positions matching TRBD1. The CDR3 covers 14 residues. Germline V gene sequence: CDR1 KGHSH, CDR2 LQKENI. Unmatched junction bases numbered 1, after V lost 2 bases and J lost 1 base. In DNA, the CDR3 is TGTGCCAGCTCACCAGGGACAGCGAACACTGAAGCTTTCTTT. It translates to CASSPGTANTEAFF.

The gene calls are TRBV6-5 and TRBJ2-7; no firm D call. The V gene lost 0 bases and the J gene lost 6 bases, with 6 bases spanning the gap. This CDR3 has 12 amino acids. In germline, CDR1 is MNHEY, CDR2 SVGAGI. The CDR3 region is CASSYSSTEQYF. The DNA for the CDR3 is TGTGCCAGCAGTTACTCGAGTACCGAGCAGTACTTC.

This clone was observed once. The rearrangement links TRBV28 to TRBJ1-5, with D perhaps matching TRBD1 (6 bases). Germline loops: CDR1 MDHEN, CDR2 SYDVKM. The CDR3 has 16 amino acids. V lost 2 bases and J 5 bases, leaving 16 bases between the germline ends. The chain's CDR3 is CASSLDERGGYQPQHF. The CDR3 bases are TGTGCCAGCAGTTTAGACGAACGGGGGGGCTATCAGCCCCAGCATTTT.

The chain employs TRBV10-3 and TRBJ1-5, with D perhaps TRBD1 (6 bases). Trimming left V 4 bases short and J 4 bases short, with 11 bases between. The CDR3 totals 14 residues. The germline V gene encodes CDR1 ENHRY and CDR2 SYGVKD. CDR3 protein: CAISAARGNQPQHF. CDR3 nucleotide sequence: TGTGCCATCAGTGCGGCCAGGGGAAATCAGCCCCAGCATTTT.

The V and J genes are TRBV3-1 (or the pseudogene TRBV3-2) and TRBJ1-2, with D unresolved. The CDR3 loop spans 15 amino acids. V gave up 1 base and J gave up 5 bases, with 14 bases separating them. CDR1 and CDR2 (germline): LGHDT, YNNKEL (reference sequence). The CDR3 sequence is CASSQGSGQLYGYTF. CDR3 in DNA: TGTGCCAGCAGCCAAGGAAGTGGGCAGTTGTATGGCTACACCTTC.

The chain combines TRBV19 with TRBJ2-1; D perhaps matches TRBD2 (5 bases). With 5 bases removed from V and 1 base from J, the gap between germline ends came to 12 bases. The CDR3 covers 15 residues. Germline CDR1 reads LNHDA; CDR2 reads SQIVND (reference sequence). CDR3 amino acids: CASSLDFLSYNEQFF. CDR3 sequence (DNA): TGTGCCAGTAGTTTGGACTTTCTTTCCTACAATGAGCAGTTCTTC.

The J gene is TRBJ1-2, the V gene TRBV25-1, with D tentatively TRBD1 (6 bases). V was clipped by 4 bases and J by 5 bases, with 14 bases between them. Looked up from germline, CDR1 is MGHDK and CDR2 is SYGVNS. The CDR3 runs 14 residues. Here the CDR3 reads CASSGGPGSYGYTF. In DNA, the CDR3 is TGTGCCAGCAGTGGGGGGCCAGGGTCATATGGCTACACCTTC.

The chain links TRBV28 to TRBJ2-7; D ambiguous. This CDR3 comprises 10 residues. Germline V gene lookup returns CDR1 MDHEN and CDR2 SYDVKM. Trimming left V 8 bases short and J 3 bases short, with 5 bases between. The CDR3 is CASRDYEQYF. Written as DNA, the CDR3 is TGTGCCAGCCGCGACTACGAGCAGTACTTC. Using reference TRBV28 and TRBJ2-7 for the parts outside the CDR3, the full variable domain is DVKVTQSSRYLVKRTGEKVFLECVQDMDHENMFWYRQDPGLGLRLIYFSYDVKMKEKGDIPEGYSVSREKKERFSLILESASTNQTSMYLCASRDYEQYFGPGTRLTVT.

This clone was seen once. The CDR3, as DNA: TGTGCCAGTACCATTGGGGACAGGGGCATCAATGGCTACACCTTC. Translation gives CASTIGDRGINGYTF. The V call is TRBV19, the J call TRBJ1-2, with 10 bases lining up with TRBD1. This CDR3 spans 15 amino acids. The V segment lost 7 bases and the J segment 6 bases; nucleotides outside the gene matches: 11. Per germline, CDR1 LNHDA and CDR2 SQIVND (reference sequence).

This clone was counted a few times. The DNA of the CDR3 is TGTGCCAGCAGCCAAGAGAGGCCTACAGATACGCAGTATTTT. Translating gives CASSQERPTDTQYF. The V call is TRBV3-1 (or the pseudogene TRBV3-2), the J call TRBJ2-3; D unclear. The ends were cut back, 0 bases at V and 3 bases at J, with 7 bases in the middle. In germline, CDR1 is LGHDT, CDR2 YNNKEL (reference sequence). This CDR3 has 14 amino acids.